These 18 T cell receptor beta chains share one sample of origin, sequenced in a study of cytomegalovirus exposure and HLA in healthy donors. The PCR used 60 Vbeta and 13 Jbeta primers. The table came from immunoSEQ multiplex PCR; TCRdb's copy has only in-frame clones and leaves some out. The sample contains about 140,000 clones, roughly 75% of which appear only once. Specimen: PBMCs. These receptors were collected from a female donor in good health and CMV-seronegative.

This clone appeared a single time. Germline and junction disagree at one end, which may indicate a read error. The chain combines TRBV6-5 with TRBJ1-1; D might be TRBD1 (6 bases). Germline-derived CDR1 and CDR2 are MNHEY and SVGAGI. The CDR3 loop spans 12 amino acids. CDR3 sequence: CASSQTGREAFF. The CDR3 nucleotides read TGTGCCAGCAGTCAAACAGGGAGGGAAGCCTTCTTT.

In its sample, this clone was seen once. This CDR3 reads CASSPNTGYWELFF. CDR3 DNA: TGTGCCAGCAGCCCGAACACAGGGTACTGGGAACTGTTTTTT. This chain links TRBV4-2 with TRBJ1-4; possible D gene TRBD1, 6 bases. Germline CDR1 LGHNA, CDR2 YNFKEQ. The CDR3 has 14 residues. The V end lost 4 bases, the J end lost 12 bases, and 18 bases lay between the germline ends.

The chain combines TRBV28 with TRBJ2-7; the match to TRBD2 covers 9 bases. There are 19 residues in the CDR3. CDR1 is MDHEN and CDR2 is SYDVKM in the germline V gene. J gave up 6 bases and V 6 bases, and 24 bases lay outside the gene matches. The CDR3 protein is CASSPSRTSDPLGLREQYF. The CDR3 region has the DNA TGTGCCAGCAGCCCATCGCGGACTAGCGACCCTCTAGGCCTACGCGAGCAGTACTTC.

This chain links TRBV2 with TRBJ2-3, with TRBD1 matching over 7 bases. The length of the CDR3 is 15 residues. V gave up 5 bases and J gave up 2 bases; unmatched junction bases: 7. The germline V gene encodes CDR1 SNHLY and CDR2 FYNNEI. Here the CDR3 DNA reads TGTGCCAGCAGTCGAGGCACAGGGGCCACAGATACGCAGTATTTT. Its translation: CASSRGTGATDTQYF.

The V and J genes are TRBV5-1 and TRBJ2-2; D may be TRBD1 (6 bases). Germline-derived CDR1 and CDR2 are SGHRS and YFSETQ. V was shortened by 4 bases and J by 9 bases, with 10 bases between the two germline ends. The CDR3 runs 12 residues. CDR3 DNA sequence: TGCGCCAGCAGCGTGGGACAATGGGAGCTGTTTTTT. Translated, it gives CASSVGQWELFF.

The chain joins TRBV15 to TRBJ1-1; D might be TRBD1 (5 bases). V lost 2 bases and J 4 bases, leaving 20 bases between the germline ends. The CDR3 has 17 residues. Germline V gives CDR1 LNHNV, CDR2 YYDKDF (reference sequence). CDR3 sequence: CATSRLKGSGIGTEAFF. Here the CDR3 DNA reads TGTGCCACCAGCAGACTAAAGGGATCAGGGATAGGCACTGAAGCTTTCTTT.

The V and J genes are TRBV29-1 and TRBJ2-7; the match to TRBD2 covers 7 bases. This CDR3 region has 13 residues. Germline V gene data show CDR1 as SQVTM and CDR2 as ANQGSEA. J was trimmed by 6 bases and V by 3 bases; bases with no gene match: 8. Here the CDR3 reads CSVDQRGGTEQYF. In nucleotides, the CDR3 is TGCAGCGTTGACCAGCGGGGAGGGACCGAGCAGTACTTC.

This clone was seen only once. The chain couples TRBV5-8 to TRBJ1-6; 9 nucleotides align to TRBD1. CDR3 length: 18 residues. Unmatched junction bases numbered 9, after V lost 2 bases and J lost 3 bases. Germline assignment: CDR1 SGHTS and CDR2 YDEGEE. CDR3 coding DNA: TGTGCCAGCAGCTTTGATGGACAGGGGTTTGGCTATAATTCACCCCTCCACTTT. It yields the protein CASSFDGQGFGYNSPLHF. Complete variable domain (other parts from reference TRBV5-8 and TRBJ1-6): EAGVTQSPTHLIKTRGQQATLRCSPISGHTSVYWYQQALGLGLQFLLWYDEGEERNRGNFPPRFSGRQFPNYSSELNVNALELEDSALYLCASSFDGQGFGYNSPLHFGNGTRLTVT.

This clone has only one observation. V usage is TRBV7-9 and J usage is TRBJ1-2; D call uncertain. Trimming took off 1 base at V and 0 bases at J, with 6 bases between the two ends. From germline, CDR1 is SEHNR and CDR2 FQNEAQ (reference sequence). The CDR3 covers 14 residues. The CDR3 DNA reads TGTGCCAGCAGCTTAGTGAGGACTAACTATGGCTACACCTTC. Its translation: CASSLVRTNYGYTF.

The rearrangement uses TRBV4-3 and TRBJ1-2; the D is unclear. The CDR3 totals 13 residues. Germline V gene lookup returns CDR1 LGHNA and CDR2 YSLEER. V was shortened by 0 bases and J by 5 bases, with 7 bases between the two germline ends. The CDR3 DNA sequence: TGCGCCAGCAGCCAAGAGGGCGATTATGGCTACACCTTC. Its translation is CASSQEGDYGYTF.

This clone was seen once. The chain employs TRBV7-9 and TRBJ2-3, with TRBD2 identical over 11 bases. CDR1 and CDR2 (germline): SEHNR, FQNEAQ (reference sequence). V was clipped by 7 bases and J by 5 bases; unmatched bases: 8. The CDR3 contains 15 residues. The CDR3 region is CASTALTSGGDTQYF. CDR3 coding DNA: TGTGCCAGCACCGCCCTCACTAGCGGGGGAGATACGCAGTATTTT.

The rearrangement uses TRBV7-3 and TRBJ2-1; 10 nucleotides line up with TRBD2. This CDR3 has 16 amino acids. Looked up from germline, CDR1 is SGHTA and CDR2 is FQGTGA. V dropped 5 bases and J dropped 1; count of bases not matched to a gene: 5. The CDR3 DNA reads as TGTGCCAGCAGCCCTATAGCGGGAGGATCCTACAATGAGCAGTTCTTC. This codes for CASSPIAGGSYNEQFF.

This sequence joins TRBV4-1 and TRBJ2-5; 8 bases match TRBD2. With V trimmed by 4 bases and J by 2 bases, 3 bases remained unmatched. The CDR3 runs 14 residues. Germline V gene lookup returns CDR1 MGHRA and CDR2 YSYEKL. CDR3 coding DNA: TGCGCCAGCAGCCGCGGGGGGCTTCAAGAGACCCAGTACTTC. Translation: CASSRGGLQETQYF.

The V and J genes are TRBV5-1 and TRBJ1-2, with 9 positions matching TRBD1. From germline, CDR1 is SGHRS and CDR2 YFSETQ. This CDR3 comprises 14 residues. J gave up 5 bases and V 5 bases, and 7 bases lay outside the gene matches. The CDR3 DNA reads as TGCGCCAGCAGACGACCGGGACAGGGATATGGCTACACCTTC. Encoded protein: CASRRPGQGYGYTF.

The V and J genes are TRBV7-8 and TRBJ1-2; D is possibly TRBD1 (5 bases). The CDR3 is 14 amino acids. The V gene's germline CDR1 is SGHVS and CDR2 FQNEAQ. Trimming took off 5 bases at V and 4 bases at J, with 14 bases between the two ends. DNA of the CDR3: TGTGCCAGCAGCCCCCTGTGGACATCCTATGGCTACACCTTC. Translation: CASSPLWTSYGYTF.

This clone was seen once. This chain joins TRBV25-1 and TRBJ1-3; possible D gene TRBD1, 6 bases. This CDR3 spans 16 amino acids. V was clipped by 4 bases and J by 0 bases, with 13 bases between them. Germline loops: CDR1 MGHDK, CDR2 SYGVNS. CDR3 protein: CASSVRGRDSGNTIYF. The DNA of the CDR3 is TGTGCCAGCAGTGTCAGGGGACGGGACTCTGGAAACACCATATATTTT.

This clone occurred a few times. The chain recombines TRBV6-1 with TRBJ2-7; D perhaps matches TRBD1 (5 bases). V was clipped by 5 bases and J by 3 bases, with 11 bases between them. Germline V gene data show CDR1 as MNHNS and CDR2 as SASEGT. The CDR3 consists of 13 residues. CDR3 protein: CASSSQANYEQYF. CDR3 nucleotide sequence: TGTGCCAGCAGTTCACAGGCAAACTACGAGCAGTACTTC.

The V and J genes are TRBV9 and TRBJ2-3; 9 bases are a match to TRBD2. The length of the CDR3 is 16 residues. Germline values: CDR1 SGDLS, CDR2 YYNGEE. The V segment lost 0 bases and the J segment 6 bases; nucleotides outside the gene matches: 8. CDR3 in amino acids: CASSVVGGGAPDTQYF. The CDR3 coding sequence is TGTGCCAGCAGCGTAGTGGGCGGGGGGGCCCCGGATACGCAGTATTTT.